This TCR beta chain appears in the sequencing data of a study of somatic mutations in cytotoxic T cells in rheumatoid arthritis (dated by TCRdb to the late 2010s). Context from the whole study: A FACSAria II or Sony SH800 was used to flow-sort some V beta antibody-stained T-cell populations at nearly 100% purity, and TCRB sequencing was also done on sorted V beta1+ cells. For 60 or so rheumatoid arthritis patients and roughly 22 healthy controls, TCRB deep sequencing was carried out. The study asked whether expanded CD8+ T-cell clones in newly diagnosed, untreated rheumatoid arthritis carry somatic mutations, and used TCRB deep sequencing to characterize clonality. The median ages of the patient and control groups were essentially identical. On the study overall, not on this receptor specifically: The slight underrepresentation of TRBV07 in patients was not corrected for multiple comparisons. In about an eighth of the 65 patients the largest CD8+ clone exceeded 20% of CD8+ cells, and several identical CD8+ TCRB sequences were shared between blood and synovial fluid. The expanded CD8+ clones had unknown antigen targets, and not appearing in virus-specific databases did not rule out that they were virus-specific. CD8+ T-cell clonality in rheumatoid arthritis patients was not significantly different from that in age-matched healthy controls. An increase of CD8+ clonality with age was seen in patients (Spearman r of about 0.45) but not in healthy controls.

V loses 0 bases, J loses 1 base, and the germline ends lie 10 bases apart. Including the terminal cysteine and phenylalanine, the CDR3 comprises 15 residues. Of all the DNA, just the CDR3 is kept, 45 bases in frame from base 1. According to the germline V gene, CDR1 reads SGDLS and CDR2 reads YYNGEE. The immunoSEQ assay was applied to genomic DNA for TCRB CDR3 sequencing. From the authors' description of their analysis: Analyses were restricted to productive TCRB rearrangements. Defining a clone by its unique TCRB CDR3 sequence, the study calculated clonality as a productive clonality index derived from Shannon entropy. Repertoire overlap between two samples was calculated from the template counts of each clone relative to total templates per sample. Flow cytometry-measured V-gene usage correlated with V-gene usage from TCRB sequencing, with a Spearman r of around 0.6. In TCRdb, the immuneACCESS table is reduced to in-frame sequences with V and J assigned. These tables do not hold every clone; where another copy was compared, an unresolved V gene accounts for under half, and the others remain unexplained. Clone size and the V and J calls come from that table; the DNA yielded D and trimming. For this sample the table gives 18,000 or so clones, of which less than 85% were detected only once. 21% of the sample is held by the ten biggest clonotypes.

Only a few counts were recorded for this clone. Its antigen remains undetermined. No qualities accompany the bases; no much larger clone lies one base away. The 15 to 20 healthy controls were blood donors whose buffy coats were used; they had a median age of around 60 years (range about 21-75), and roughly 50% were female. Positive magnetic bead selection on an AutoMACS was used to isolate CD4+ and CD8+ cells, with flow cytometry used to check purity. Isolation of peripheral blood mononuclear cells was done through Ficoll-Paque PLUS density gradient separation. Using Nucleospin Tissue or Tissue XS kits, DNA was extracted from CD4-enriched, CD8-enriched or PBMC samples, with quantification by a Qubit 2.0 fluorometer.

Material for sequencing was CD8+ T cells sorted from blood. The chain was built from TRBV9 and TRBJ1-1; no D gene can be assigned with confidence. The clonotype originates from a woman aged 55-70 years in good health. In nucleotide form, the sequence is TGTGCCAGCAGCGTAGACCCTGACGAGAACACTGAAGCTTTCTTT. The translation is CASSVDPDENTEAFF.